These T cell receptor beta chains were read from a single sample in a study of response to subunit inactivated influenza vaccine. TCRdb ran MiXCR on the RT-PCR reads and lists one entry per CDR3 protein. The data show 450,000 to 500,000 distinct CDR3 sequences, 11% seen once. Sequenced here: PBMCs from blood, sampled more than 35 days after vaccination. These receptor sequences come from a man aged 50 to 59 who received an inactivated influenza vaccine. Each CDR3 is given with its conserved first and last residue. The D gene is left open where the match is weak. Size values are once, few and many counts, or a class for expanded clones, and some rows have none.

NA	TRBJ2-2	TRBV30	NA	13	TGTGCAAGTGGGGCAGGGACGGGCGGGGAGCTGTTTTTT	CASGAGTGGELFF
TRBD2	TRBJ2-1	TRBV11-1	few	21	TGTGCCAGCAGCCGTGTCCATGTGCGTACTAGCGGGGGGAGAACCTACAATGAGCAGTTCTTC	CASSRVHVRTSGGRTYNEQFF
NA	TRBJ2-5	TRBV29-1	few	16	TGCAGCGTGGACCCGGTTGGCAGCTCATCCATGGGGACCCAGTACTTC	CSVDPVGSSSMGTQYF
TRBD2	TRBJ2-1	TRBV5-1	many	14	TGCGCCAGCAGCACTGCGGGGGGATTGAATGAGCAGTTCTTC	CASSTAGGLNEQFF
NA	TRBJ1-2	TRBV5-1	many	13	TGCGCCAGCAGCTTGGCCGACAGCTATGGCTACACCTTC	CASSLADSYGYTF
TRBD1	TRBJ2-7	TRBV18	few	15	TGTGCCAGCTCACCCAGACAGGGGGAGGTCTACGAGCAGTACTTC	CASSPRQGEVYEQYF
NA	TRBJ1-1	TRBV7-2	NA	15	TGTGCCAGCAGCTTAGGAGACAGGCCCTACACTGAAGCTTTCTTT	CASSLGDRPYTEAFF
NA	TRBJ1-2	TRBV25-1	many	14	TGTGCCAGCAGTGAATTTCAGGGCCTCTATGGCTACACCTTC	CASSEFQGLYGYTF
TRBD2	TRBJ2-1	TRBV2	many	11	TGTGCCAGCGCTAGCGGGGGCCTAGAGTTCTTC	CASASGGLEFF
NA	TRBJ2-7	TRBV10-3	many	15	TGTGCCATCAGCCCGACCAACCGGGGCGGGTACGAGCAGTACTTC	CAISPTNRGGYEQYF
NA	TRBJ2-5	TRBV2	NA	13	TGTGCCAGCAGTGAAATGGTGAAAGAGACCCAGTACTTC	CASSEMVKETQYF
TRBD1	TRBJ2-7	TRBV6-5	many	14	TGTGCCAGCAGTTTCGGGACAGGGAAGTACGAGCAGTACTTC	CASSFGTGKYEQYF
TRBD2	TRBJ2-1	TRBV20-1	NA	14	TGCAGTGCTAGAGGGGTAGCGGGACCCAATGAGCAGTTCTTC	CSARGVAGPNEQFF
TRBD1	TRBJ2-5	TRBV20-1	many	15	TGCAGTGCTATACCGGGACAGGGTGCCCCCGAGACCCAGTACTTC	CSAIPGQGAPETQYF
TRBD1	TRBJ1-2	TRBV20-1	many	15	TGCAGTGCCAATGGACAGGGCTTGCCTAACTATGGCTACACCTTC	CSANGQGLPNYGYTF
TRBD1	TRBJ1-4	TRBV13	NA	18	TGTGCCAGCAGCTTAGGCCTGACAGGGGGGACATCTAATGAAAAACTGTTTTTT	CASSLGLTGGTSNEKLFF
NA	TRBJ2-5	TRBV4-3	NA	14	TGCGCCAGCAGCCAAGATACCCTTCTGGGGACCCAGTACTTC	CASSQDTLLGTQYF
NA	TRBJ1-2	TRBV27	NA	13	TGTGCCAGCAGGGGGGCCTCCAGGGGTGGCTACACCTTC	CASRGASRGGYTF
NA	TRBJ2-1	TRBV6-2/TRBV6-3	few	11	TGTGCCAGCAGGATATTCGATGAGCAGTTCTTC	CASRIFDEQFF
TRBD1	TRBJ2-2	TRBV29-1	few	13	TGCAGCGCCGCAAGACAGGGCCGCTCCGAGCTGTTTTTT	CSAARQGRSELFF
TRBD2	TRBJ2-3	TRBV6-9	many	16	TGTGCCAGCAGTTCCCTAGCGGGGGCTAGCACAGATACGCAGTATTTT	CASSSLAGASTDTQYF
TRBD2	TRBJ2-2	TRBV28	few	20	TGTGCCAGCAGTCTCTCATTCTCTAGCGGGGGGGCGCCGAACACCGGGGAGCTGTTTTTT	CASSLSFSSGGAPNTGELFF
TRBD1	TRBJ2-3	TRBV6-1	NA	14	TGTGCCAGCAGCCAAGACAGGGGGGGAGATACGCAGTATTTT	CASSQDRGGDTQYF
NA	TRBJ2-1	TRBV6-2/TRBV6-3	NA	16	TGTGCCAGCAGTTACGTTTCCGTACGGGAGTGGCCTGAGCAGTTCTTC	CASSYVSVREWPEQFF
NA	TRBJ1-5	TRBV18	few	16	TGTGCCAGCTCGCAAAACGCAGAGGGTTCCGGCCAGCCCCAGCATTTT	CASSQNAEGSGQPQHF
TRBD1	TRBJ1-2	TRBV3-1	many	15	TGTGCCAGCAGCCCCACCAGGGGGGTGAACTATGGCTACACCTTC	CASSPTRGVNYGYTF
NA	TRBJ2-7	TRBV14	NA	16	TGTGCCAGCAGCCAAGATACAGGGCAGGGTTATTACGAGCAGTACTTC	CASSQDTGQGYYEQYF